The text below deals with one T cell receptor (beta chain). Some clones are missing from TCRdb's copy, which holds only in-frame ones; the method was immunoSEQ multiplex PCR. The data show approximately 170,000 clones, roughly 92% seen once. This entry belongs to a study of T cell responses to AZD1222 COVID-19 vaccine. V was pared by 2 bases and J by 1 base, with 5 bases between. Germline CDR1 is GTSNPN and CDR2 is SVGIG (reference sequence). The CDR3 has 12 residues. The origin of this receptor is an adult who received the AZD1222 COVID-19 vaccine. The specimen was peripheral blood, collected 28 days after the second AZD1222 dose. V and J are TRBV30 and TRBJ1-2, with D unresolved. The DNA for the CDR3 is TGTGCCTGGAGTAATCTTAACTATGGCTACACCTTC. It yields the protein CAWSNLNYGYTF.